Shown below are 21 T cell receptor beta chains from a single sample sequenced in a study of vaccination effects on CD4 cells after COVID-19 (dated by TCRdb to between 2022 and 2023). After around 11 days of culture, CD4+ T cells were isolated with the EasySep CD4+ T cell isolation kit. Each participant got two doses of an mRNA SARS-CoV-2 vaccine, either BNT162b2 or mRNA-1273. For these TCRs, the target antigens are not known. Library preparation was by the immunoSEQ multiplex PCR assay. Held by TCRdb, this immuneACCESS table contains in-frame sequences only and omits some clones. Under half of the omission traces to an unresolved V gene where checked; the cause of the rest is unknown. The sample table lists approximately 38,000 clones, more than 65% of them with a count of one. Clones ranked in the top ten supply roughly 8.4% of the sample. The source material was CD4+ T cells from PBMCs cultured without peptide, sampled after COVID-19 vaccination. The source is a human donor who received a COVID-19 vaccine.

This clone came up a few times. V is TRBV12-3 or TRBV12-4 and J is TRBJ2-7; TRBD2 matches at 7 bases. The V gene end was trimmed by 4 bases and the J gene end by 6 bases; junction bases not matched to a gene: 0. This CDR3 contains 11 residues. CDR3 sequence (DNA): TGTGCCAGCAGTTGGGGGGGCGAGCAGTACTTC. Residues: CASSWGGEQYF.

J is TRBJ2-7 and V is TRBV6-1; 7 nucleotides line up with TRBD1. CDR3 length: 16 residues. The ends lost 0 bases at V and 2 bases at J; junction bases unmatched: 7. Looked up from germline, CDR1 is MNHNS and CDR2 is SASEGT. The CDR3 protein is CASSEAGNRGTYEQYF. The CDR3 DNA reads TGTGCCAGCAGTGAAGCGGGGAACAGGGGCACCTACGAGCAGTACTTC.

The gene calls are TRBV5-1 and TRBJ2-5; a weak D match, TRBD2 (6 bases). This CDR3 has 15 residues. V lost 0 bases, J lost 5 bases, and 14 bases lay in between. Germline CDR1 is SGHRS and CDR2 is YFSETQ. The CDR3, as DNA: TGCGCCAGCAGCTTGGCCGGGTTAAGCGGGGAGACCCAGTACTTC. This codes for CASSLAGLSGETQYF.

In its sample, this clone was seen a few times. This sequence joins TRBV19 and TRBJ2-7; D possibly corresponds to TRBD1 (6 bases). Germline V gives CDR1 LNHDA, CDR2 SQIVND (reference sequence). Trimming removed 6 bases at V and 7 bases at J, with 16 bases between. This CDR3 contains 13 residues. Here the CDR3 DNA reads TGTGCCAGTAGGGACCGGGACATAGGGGAGCAGTACTTC. This encodes CASRDRDIGEQYF.

V and J are TRBV7-8 and TRBJ1-2; D remains ambiguous. Germline lookup yields CDR1 SGHVS and CDR2 FQNEAQ. The CDR3 sequence is 13 residues long. V was pared by 5 bases and J by 8 bases, with 15 bases between. The CDR3 reads CASSAMTSFGYTF. The CDR3, as DNA: TGTGCCAGCAGCGCCATGACTTCGTTCGGCTACACCTTC. Supplemented by reference TRBV7-8 and TRBJ1-2, the full variable domain reads GAGVSQSPRYKVAKRGQDVALRCDPISGHVSLFWYQQALGQGPEFLTYFQNEAQLDKSGLPSDRFFAERPEGSVSTLKIQRTQQEDSAVYLCASSAMTSFGYTFGSGTRLTVV.

V is TRBV12-3 or TRBV12-4 and J is TRBJ2-3; the D gene is possibly TRBD2 (6 bases). This CDR3 has 13 amino acids. Trimming shortened V by 1 base and J by 8 bases, and 10 bases separated the two germline ends. CDR3 in DNA: TGTGCCAGCAGTTTAGGGGGACTTGCTACGCAGTATTTT. It codes for CASSLGGLATQYF.

CDR3 nucleotides: TGTGCCAGCTCACGAGAAGAGGGGGGTTCACCCCTCCACTTT. This gives the protein CASSREEGGSPLHF. V gene TRBV18 combines with J gene TRBJ1-6, with D perhaps TRBD1 (6 bases). Germline V lookup: CDR1 KGHSH, CDR2 LQKENI. V shed 4 bases and J shed 9 bases, with 13 bases lying between them. There are 14 residues in the CDR3.

The rearrangement joins TRBV18 to TRBJ2-1, with TRBD1 matching 8 bases. Germline CDR1 KGHSH, CDR2 LQKENI. CDR3 length: 16 residues. The V and J ends lost 6 bases and 6 bases, in that order; junction bases with no gene match: 13. CDR3 coding DNA: TGTGCCAGCTCCCCTAGTCGCGGACAGGGCCTCAATGAGCAGTTCTTC. Amino acid sequence: CASSPSRGQGLNEQFF.

The V gene is TRBV7-9, the J gene TRBJ2-5; D is uncertain. With 0 bases removed from V and 5 bases from J, the gap between germline ends came to 4 bases. The CDR3 spans 12 residues. From germline, CDR1 is SEHNR and CDR2 FQNEAQ (reference sequence). CDR3 bases: TGTGCCAGCAGCTTAGCGTCGGAGACCCAGTACTTC. Protein product: CASSLASETQYF.

The chain carries TRBV5-8 and TRBJ2-1; 8 bases map to TRBD1. The CDR3 is made up of 15 amino acids. CDR1 is SGHTS, CDR2 YDEGEE, per germline. V lost 2 bases, J lost 4 bases, and 5 bases stayed unmatched. The CDR3 nucleotides read TGTGCCAGCAGCTTCCAGGGGGCGATTTACAATGAGCAGTTCTTC. Encoded protein: CASSFQGAIYNEQFF.

This clone was seen only a few times. The chain uses TRBV30 and TRBJ2-7; no clear D gene. The CDR3 runs 11 residues. CDR1 and CDR2 (germline): GTSNPN, SVGIG (reference sequence). V was trimmed by 5 bases and J by 4 bases, leaving 9 bases between them. CDR3 in amino acids: CAWAELYEQYF. The CDR3 DNA is TGTGCCTGGGCTGAGCTATACGAGCAGTACTTC.

This clone was seen only once. The chain employs TRBV6-6 and TRBJ2-7; 7 nucleotides match TRBD1. V was pared by 8 bases and J by 4 bases, with 11 bases of the junction left unmatched. Germline CDR1 reads MNHNY; CDR2 reads SVGAGI (reference sequence). The CDR3 length is 14 residues. CDR3 in DNA: TGTGCCAGCTCACTCCGGGACAGCCTTTACGAGCAGTACTTC. It specifies CASSLRDSLYEQYF.

The gene calls are TRBV19 and TRBJ1-5; 9 bases agree with TRBD1. The V segment lost 9 bases and the J segment 4 bases; nucleotides outside the gene matches: 4. Germline CDR1 reads LNHDA; CDR2 reads SQIVND (reference sequence). The CDR3 runs to 13 residues. The chain's CDR3 is CASSGTGNQPQHF. The DNA for the CDR3 is TGTGCCAGCTCCGGGACAGGGAATCAGCCCCAGCATTTT.

This sequence joins TRBV18 and TRBJ1-1; 7 nucleotides line up with TRBD1. Germline V gene data show CDR1 as KGHSH and CDR2 as LQKENI. J was trimmed by 5 bases and V by 2 bases; bases with no gene match: 2. The CDR3 spans 13 residues. The chain's CDR3 is CASSPDRDTEAFF. CDR3 in DNA: TGTGCCAGCTCACCAGACAGGGATACTGAAGCTTTCTTT.

This chain connects TRBV10-1 to TRBJ1-6, with D possibly being TRBD1 (5 bases). Germline assignment: CDR1 WNHNN and CDR2 SYGVQD (reference sequence). This CDR3 comprises 13 residues. V gave up 8 bases and J gave up 10 bases, with 15 bases separating them. CDR3 coding DNA: TGCGCCAGCTCCGGGACGGGCGGGTCACCCCTCCACTTT. Protein sequence: CASSGTGGSPLHF.

The rearrangement uses TRBV6-4 and TRBJ2-5; 8 positions match TRBD2. The CDR3 is 13 amino acids. J lost 4 bases, V lost 8 bases, and 6 bases had no gene match. The germline V gene has CDR1 MRHNA and CDR2 SNTAGT. CDR3 sequence (DNA): TGTGCCAGCTCTAGCGGGCCTTCAGAGACCCAGTACTTC. Residues: CASSSGPSETQYF.

CDR3 residues: CASSSGHLKNTEAFF. The DNA for the CDR3 is TGTGCCAGCAGCTCTGGACACCTTAAGAACACTGAAGCTTTCTTT. V and J are TRBV5-6 and TRBJ1-1; D may be TRBD1 (5 bases). Germline CDR1 is SGHDT and CDR2 is YYEEEE. Trimming shortened V by 3 bases and J by 1 base, and 13 bases separated the two germline ends. The CDR3 loop spans 15 amino acids.

This clone has a handful of counts. J is TRBJ2-1 and V is TRBV20-1; D is undetermined. V dropped 6 bases and J dropped 3 bases, with 3 bases sitting between them. The CDR3 length is 10 residues. The germline CDR1 and CDR2 sequences are DFQATT and SNEGSKA (reference sequence). CDR3 sequence: CSAFYNEQFF. The CDR3 coding sequence is TGCAGTGCCTTCTACAATGAGCAGTTCTTC.

This clone was picked up one time. V is TRBV18 and J is TRBJ2-5; D call uncertain. The CDR3 is made up of 14 amino acids. Germline V gene data show CDR1 as KGHSH and CDR2 as LQKENI. The V gene lost 0 bases and the J gene lost 0 bases, with 5 bases spanning the gap. The DNA for the CDR3 is TGTGCCAGCTCACCACCGGGGAACCAAGAGACCCAGTACTTC. Amino acids: CASSPPGNQETQYF.

This clone occurred a few times. The chain recombines TRBV11-2 with TRBJ2-3, with D possibly being TRBD1 (5 bases). The ends were cut back, 5 bases at V and 6 bases at J, with 9 bases in the middle. The germline gives CDR1 SGHAT, CDR2 FQNNGV. The length of the CDR3 is 12 residues. The CDR3 sequence is CASSLRADTQYF. The CDR3 DNA reads as TGTGCCAGCAGCCTCAGGGCGGATACGCAGTATTTT.

This clone has just a few counts. Here the CDR3 reads CASTYGRYTEAFF. The CDR3 nucleotides are TGTGCCAGTACCTACGGACGTTACACTGAAGCTTTCTTT. The V and J genes are TRBV19 and TRBJ1-1; D gene unclear. The CDR3 totals 13 residues. V dropped 7 bases and J dropped 3 bases, with 12 bases sitting between them. Germline-derived CDR1 and CDR2 are LNHDA and SQIVND (reference sequence). The full variable domain, with the rest looked up from reference TRBV19 and TRBJ1-1, is DGGITQSPKYLFRKEGQNVTLSCEQNLNHDAMYWYRQDPGQGLRLIYYSQIVNDFQKGDIAEGYSVSREKKESFPLTVTSAQKNPTAFYLCASTYGRYTEAFFGQGTRLTVV.